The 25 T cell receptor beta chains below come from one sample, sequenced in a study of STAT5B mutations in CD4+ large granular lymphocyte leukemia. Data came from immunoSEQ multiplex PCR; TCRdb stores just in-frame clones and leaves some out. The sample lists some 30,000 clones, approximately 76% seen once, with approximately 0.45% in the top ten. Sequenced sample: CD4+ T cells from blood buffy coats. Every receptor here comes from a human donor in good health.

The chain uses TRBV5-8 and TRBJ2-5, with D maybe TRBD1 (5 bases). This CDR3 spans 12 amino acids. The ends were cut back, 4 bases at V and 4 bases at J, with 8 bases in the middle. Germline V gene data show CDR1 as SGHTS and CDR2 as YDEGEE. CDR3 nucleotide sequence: TGTGCCAGCAGCCCCGACAGAGAGACCCAGTACTTC. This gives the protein CASSPDRETQYF.

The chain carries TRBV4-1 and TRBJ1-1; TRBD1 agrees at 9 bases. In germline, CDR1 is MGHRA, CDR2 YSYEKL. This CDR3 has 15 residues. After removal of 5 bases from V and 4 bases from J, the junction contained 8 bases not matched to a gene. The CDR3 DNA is TGCGCCAGCAGCTTTGTACAGGGGGCGAGCACTGAAGCTTTCTTT. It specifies CASSFVQGASTEAFF.

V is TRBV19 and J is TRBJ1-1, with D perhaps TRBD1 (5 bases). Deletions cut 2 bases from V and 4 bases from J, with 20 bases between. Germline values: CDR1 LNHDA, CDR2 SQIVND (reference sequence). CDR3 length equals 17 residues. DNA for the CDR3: TGTGCCAGTAGTATAAGGCAGGGCGGCGTGGTGGGCACTGAAGCTTTCTTT. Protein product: CASSIRQGGVVGTEAFF.

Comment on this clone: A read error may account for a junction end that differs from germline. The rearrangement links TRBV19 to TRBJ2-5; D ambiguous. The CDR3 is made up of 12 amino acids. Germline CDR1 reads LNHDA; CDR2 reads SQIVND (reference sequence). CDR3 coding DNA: TGTGCCAGTAGTATTGGGGAAGAGAACCAGTACTTC. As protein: CASSIGEENQYF.

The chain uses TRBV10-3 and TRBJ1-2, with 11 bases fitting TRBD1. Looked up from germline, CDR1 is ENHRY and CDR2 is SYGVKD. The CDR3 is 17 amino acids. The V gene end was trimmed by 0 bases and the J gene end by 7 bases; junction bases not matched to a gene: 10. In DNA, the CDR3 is TGTGCCATCAGTGAGTCTAACCCACCCGGGACAGGGGGTGGCTACACCTTC. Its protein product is CAISESNPPGTGGGYTF.

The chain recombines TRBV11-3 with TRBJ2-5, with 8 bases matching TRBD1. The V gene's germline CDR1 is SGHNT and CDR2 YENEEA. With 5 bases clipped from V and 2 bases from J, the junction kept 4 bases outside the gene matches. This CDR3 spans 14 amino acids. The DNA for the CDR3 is TGTGCCAGCAGCCCCGACAGGGGACAAGAGACCCAGTACTTC. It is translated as CASSPDRGQETQYF.

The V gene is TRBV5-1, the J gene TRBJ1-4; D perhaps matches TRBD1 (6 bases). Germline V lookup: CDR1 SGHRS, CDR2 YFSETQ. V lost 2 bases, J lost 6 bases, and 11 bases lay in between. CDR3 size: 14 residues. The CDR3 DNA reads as TGCGCCAGCAGCTTCACACAGGGAGATGAAAAACTGTTTTTT. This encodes CASSFTQGDEKLFF.

This CDR3 reads CASSPTDSKSEQYF. The CDR3 coding sequence is TGTGCCAGCTCACCTACGGACAGCAAGAGCGAGCAGTACTTC. The genes are TRBV18 and TRBJ2-7, with D possibly matching TRBD1 (6 bases). Trimming pared 3 bases from V and 6 bases from J, leaving 15 bases between. The germline V gene encodes CDR1 KGHSH and CDR2 LQKENI. CDR3 length equals 14 residues.

The CDR3 here is CAWTFVGSGNTIYF. CDR3 nucleotides: TGTGCCTGGACATTCGTGGGAAGCGGAAACACCATATATTTT. The chain employs TRBV30 and TRBJ1-3; D not resolved. Deletions cut 4 bases from V and 4 bases from J, with 14 bases between. This CDR3 is 14 amino acids long. CDR1 is GTSNPN and CDR2 is SVGIG in the germline V gene (reference sequence).

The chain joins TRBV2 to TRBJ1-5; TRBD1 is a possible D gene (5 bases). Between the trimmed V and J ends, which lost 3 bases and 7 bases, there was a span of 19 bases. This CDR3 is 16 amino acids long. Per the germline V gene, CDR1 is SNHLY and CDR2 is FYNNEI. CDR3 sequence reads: CASSEGGSRWGQPQHF. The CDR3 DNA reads TGTGCCAGCAGTGAGGGAGGGAGCCGGTGGGGGCAGCCCCAGCATTTT.

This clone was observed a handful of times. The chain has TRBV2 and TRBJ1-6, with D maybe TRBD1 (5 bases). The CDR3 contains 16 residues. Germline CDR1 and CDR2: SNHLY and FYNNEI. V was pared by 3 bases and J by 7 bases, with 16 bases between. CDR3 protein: CASSEGRGVGNSPLHF. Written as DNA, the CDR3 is TGTGCCAGCAGTGAGGGGAGGGGAGTGGGCAATTCACCCCTCCACTTT.

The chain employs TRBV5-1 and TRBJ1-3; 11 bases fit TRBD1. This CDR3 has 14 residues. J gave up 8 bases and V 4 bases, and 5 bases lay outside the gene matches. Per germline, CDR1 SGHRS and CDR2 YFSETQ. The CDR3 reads CASSIGQGADTIYF. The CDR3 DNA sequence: TGCGCCAGCAGCATCGGACAGGGGGCTGACACCATATATTTT. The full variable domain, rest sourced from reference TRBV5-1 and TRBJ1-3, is KAGVTQTPRYLIKTRGQQVTLSCSPISGHRSVSWYQQTPGQGLQFLFEYFSETQRNKGNFPGRFSGRQFSNSRSEMNVSTLELGDSALYLCASSIGQGADTIYFGEGSWLTVV.

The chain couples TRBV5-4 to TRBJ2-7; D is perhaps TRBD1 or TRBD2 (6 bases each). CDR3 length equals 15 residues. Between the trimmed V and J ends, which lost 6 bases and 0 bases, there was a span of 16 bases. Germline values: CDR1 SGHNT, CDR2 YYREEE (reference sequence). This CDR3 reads CASTLGGQSSYEQYF. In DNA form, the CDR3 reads TGTGCCAGCACCCTGGGAGGACAGAGCTCCTACGAGCAGTACTTC.

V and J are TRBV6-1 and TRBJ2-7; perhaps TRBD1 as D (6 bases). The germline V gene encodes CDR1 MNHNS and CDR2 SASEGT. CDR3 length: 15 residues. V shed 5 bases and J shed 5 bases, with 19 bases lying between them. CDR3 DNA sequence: TGTGCCAGCAGTCCACAGAGCAGGGGATCTCACGAGCAGTACTTC. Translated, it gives CASSPQSRGSHEQYF.

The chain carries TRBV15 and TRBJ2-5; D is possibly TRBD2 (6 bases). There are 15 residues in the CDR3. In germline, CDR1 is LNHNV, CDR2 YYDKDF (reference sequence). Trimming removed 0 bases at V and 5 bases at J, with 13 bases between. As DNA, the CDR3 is TGTGCCACCAGCAGAGAGGGGCGGGGCAGGGAGACCCAGTACTTC. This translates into CATSREGRGRETQYF. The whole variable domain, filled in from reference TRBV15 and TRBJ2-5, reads DAMVIQNPRYQVTQFGKPVTLSCSQTLNHNVMYWYQQKSSQAPKLLFHYYDKDFNNEADTPDNFQSRRPNTSFCFLDIRSPGLGDTAMYLCATSREGRGRETQYFGPGTRLLVL.

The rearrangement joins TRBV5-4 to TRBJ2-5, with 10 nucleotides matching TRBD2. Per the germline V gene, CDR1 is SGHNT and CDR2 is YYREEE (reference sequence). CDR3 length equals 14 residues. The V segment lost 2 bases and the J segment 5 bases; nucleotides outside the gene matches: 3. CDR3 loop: CASSLSGGAETQYF. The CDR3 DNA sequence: TGTGCCAGCAGCTTAAGCGGGGGGGCGGAGACCCAGTACTTC.

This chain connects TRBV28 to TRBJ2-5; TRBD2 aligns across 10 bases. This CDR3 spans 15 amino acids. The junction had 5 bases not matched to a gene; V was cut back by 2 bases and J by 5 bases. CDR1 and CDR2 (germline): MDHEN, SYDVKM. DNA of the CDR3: TGTGCCAGCAGTTTACTAGCGGGGGAGTGGGAGACCCAGTACTTC. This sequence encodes CASSLLAGEWETQYF. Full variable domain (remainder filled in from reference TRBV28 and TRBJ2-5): DVKVTQSSRYLVKRTGEKVFLECVQDMDHENMFWYRQDPGLGLRLIYFSYDVKMKEKGDIPEGYSVSREKKERFSLILESASTNQTSMYLCASSLLAGEWETQYFGPGTRLLVL.

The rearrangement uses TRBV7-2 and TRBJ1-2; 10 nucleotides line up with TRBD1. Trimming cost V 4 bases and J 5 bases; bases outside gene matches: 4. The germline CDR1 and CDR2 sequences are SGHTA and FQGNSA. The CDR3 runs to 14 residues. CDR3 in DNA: TGTGCCAGCAGCTCGGGACAGGGGTCATATGGCTACACCTTC. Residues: CASSSGQGSYGYTF.

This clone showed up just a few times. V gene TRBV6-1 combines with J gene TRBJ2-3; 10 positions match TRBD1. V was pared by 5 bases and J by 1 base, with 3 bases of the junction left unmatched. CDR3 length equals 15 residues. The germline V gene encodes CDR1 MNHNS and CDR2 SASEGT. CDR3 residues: CASSQTGGGTDTQYF. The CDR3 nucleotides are TGTGCCAGCAGTCAGACAGGGGGCGGCACAGATACGCAGTATTTT.

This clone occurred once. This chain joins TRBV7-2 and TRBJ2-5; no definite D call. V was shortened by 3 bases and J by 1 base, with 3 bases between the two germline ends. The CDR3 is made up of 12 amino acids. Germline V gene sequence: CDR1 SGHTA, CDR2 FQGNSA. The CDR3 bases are TGTGCCAGCAGCTTCGCCCAAGAGACCCAGTACTTC. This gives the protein CASSFAQETQYF. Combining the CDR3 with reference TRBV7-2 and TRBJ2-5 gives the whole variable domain GAGVSQSPSNKVTEKGKDVELRCDPISGHTALYWYRQSLGQGLEFLIYFQGNSAPDKSGLPSDRFSAERTGGSVSTLTIQRTQQEDSAVYLCASSFAQETQYFGPGTRLLVL.

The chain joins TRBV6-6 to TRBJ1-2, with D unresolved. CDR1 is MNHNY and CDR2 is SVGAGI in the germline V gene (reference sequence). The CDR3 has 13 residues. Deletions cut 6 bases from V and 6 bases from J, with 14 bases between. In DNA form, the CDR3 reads TGTGCCAGCAGCCTCCAGGACGGTCATGGCTACACCTTC. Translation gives CASSLQDGHGYTF.

CDR3 sequence: CSATYNEQFF. In nucleotides, the CDR3 is TGCAGTGCGACTTACAATGAGCAGTTCTTC. The V and J genes are TRBV20-1 and TRBJ2-1; D not resolved. The CDR3 has 10 residues. The V end was cut by 6 bases, the J end by 4 bases, with 4 bases between. Per germline, CDR1 DFQATT and CDR2 SNEGSKA (reference sequence).

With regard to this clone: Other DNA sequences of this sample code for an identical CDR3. The CDR3 sequence: CASSEYGASYGYTF. CDR3 in DNA: TGCGCCAGCAGTGAGTACGGGGCCTCCTATGGCTACACCTTC. V is TRBV10-2 and J is TRBJ1-2; D may be TRBD1 (5 bases). V was trimmed by 1 base and J by 4 bases, leaving 10 bases between them. Germline CDR1 WSHSY, CDR2 SAAADI. The CDR3 is 14 residues long.

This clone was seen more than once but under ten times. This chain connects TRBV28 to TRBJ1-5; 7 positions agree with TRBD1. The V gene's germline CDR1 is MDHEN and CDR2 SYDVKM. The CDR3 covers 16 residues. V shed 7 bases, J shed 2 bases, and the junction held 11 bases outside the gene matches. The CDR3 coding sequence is TGTGCCAGCACTCCGACAGGGCCGCGGGGCAATCAGCCCCAGCATTTT. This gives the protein CASTPTGPRGNQPQHF.

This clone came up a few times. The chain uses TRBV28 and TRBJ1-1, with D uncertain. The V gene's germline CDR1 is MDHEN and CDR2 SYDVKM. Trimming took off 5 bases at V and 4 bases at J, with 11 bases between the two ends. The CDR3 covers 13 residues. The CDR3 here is CASSPGFITEAFF. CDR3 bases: TGTGCCAGCAGTCCCGGATTTATCACTGAAGCTTTCTTT.